This TCR beta chain originates from a study of human T cells and chemical hapten exposure. Study at large: TCR yields per sample varied, mainly owing to small pooled library volume differences.

Sample time point: healthy volunteer bleed at 6 weeks. Unseparated into fractions, whole blood served as the source from which total RNA was extracted. Trimming removed 3 bases from V and 0 bases from J, with 12 bases in between. There are 16 residues in the CDR3. Germline V CDR1 and CDR2: SQVTM, ANQGSEA. Findings of the study overall: After DPC sensitization, TCRs above 1 in 1000 frequency showed no change.

The study used a library that attached unique molecular identifiers to individual cDNA molecules. Authors' data handling: Counts of TCRs in each sample centred on a median of about 95,000 and extended from approximately 25,000 to 650,000. TCRdb used MiXCR to reprocess the RACE reads, holding one entry per CDR3 protein. TCRdb's processing, not the study's, gives the V and J calls here. This table has 65,000 or so distinct CDR3 sequences, about 6% appearing once. This clonotype occurred many times. Its target is unknown. The sample comprised whole blood. The rearrangement joins TRBV29-1 to TRBJ2-6; TRBD1 is a possible D gene (6 bases). The receptor comes from a female donor in good health. Some clones in this sample may be carry-over from other donors' samples. CDR3 sequence reads: CSVEGAVDSGANVLTF. Written as DNA, the CDR3 is TGCAGCGTTGAGGGGGCGGTAGACTCTGGGGCCAACGTCCTGACTTTC.